This T cell receptor beta chain appears in the sequencing data of a study of T cells in localized non-small cell lung cancer. Study conclusions and caveats: Uninvolved adjacent lung showed peak T cell clonality, exceeding tumor. Sequencing covered just one tumor region, so heterogeneity cannot be ruled out. Increased T cell density in blood showed an association with longer overall survival. Adjacent lung was found to contain a median approximately 60 of the top 100 tumor clones.

Concerning this clone: No antigen is known for it.

Germline CDR1 and CDR2: LNHDA and SQIVND (reference sequence). This CDR3 is 16 amino acids long. V shed 3 bases and J shed 2 bases, with 15 bases lying between them. The repertoire was sequenced with immunoSEQ multiplex PCR; TCRdb's copy has only in-frame clones and lacks some. The data hold tens of thousands of clones, with roughly 90% observed a single time. The sequence was collected from a man between 40 and 69 years old with stage I squamous cell lung carcinoma. The sequences come from peripheral blood, collected before any cancer treatment. V usage is TRBV19 and J usage is TRBJ2-3; the D is unclear. As DNA, the CDR3 is TGTGCCAGTAGTATGGCGAGTCCTTACTTCACAGATACGCAGTATTTT. Translating it yields CASSMASPYFTDTQYF.